This T cell receptor (delta chain) was obtained from a study of gamma-delta T cells after stem cell transplantation. This CDR3 is 22 amino acids long. In germline, CDR1 is GEAIGNYY, CDR2 EKD. A word on this clone: A far larger clone is just one base off, so this is likely a read error.

TCRdb re-called the RT-PCR reads via CATT. Found here are approximately 2,100 delta-chain clones, roughly 3% of them singletons; the top ten hold 21%. The TCR comes from a human donor. It is not recorded whose cells these are; they may come from a transplant donor. The J gene is TRDJ2, the V gene TRDV2; TRDD3 matches at 9 bases. Input material: gamma-delta T cells. Here the CDR3 DNA reads TGTGCCCGTGACCCCGTACGTGGGGATACGCGCCAGAAGCAGGCTTTGACAGCACAACTCTTCTTT. It codes for CARDPVRGDTRQKQALTAQLFF.